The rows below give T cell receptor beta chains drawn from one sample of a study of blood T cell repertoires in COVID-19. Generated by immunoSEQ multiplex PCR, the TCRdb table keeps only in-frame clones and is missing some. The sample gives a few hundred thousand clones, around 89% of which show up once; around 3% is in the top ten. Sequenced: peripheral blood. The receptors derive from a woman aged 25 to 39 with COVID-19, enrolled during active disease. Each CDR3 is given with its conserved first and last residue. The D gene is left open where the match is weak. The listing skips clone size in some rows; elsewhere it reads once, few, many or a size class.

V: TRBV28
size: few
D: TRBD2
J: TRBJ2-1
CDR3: CASSTTSGGFNEQFF
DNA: TGTGCCAGCAGTACGACTAGCGGGGGTTTCAATGAGCAGTTCTTC

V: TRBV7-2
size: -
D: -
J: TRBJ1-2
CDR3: CASSLDPGPYGYTF
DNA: TGTGCCAGCAGCTTAGACCCGGGTCCCTATGGCTACACCTTC

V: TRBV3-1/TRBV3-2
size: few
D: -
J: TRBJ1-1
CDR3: CASSQDGREKAFF
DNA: TGTGCCAGCAGCCAAGACGGGAGGGAGAAAGCTTTCTTT

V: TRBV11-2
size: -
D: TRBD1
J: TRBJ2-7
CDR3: CASSLDGGTGAYEQYF
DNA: TGTGCCAGCAGCTTAGATGGGGGGACAGGGGCCTACGAGCAGTACTTC

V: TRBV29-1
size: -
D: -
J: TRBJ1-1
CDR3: CSTGKGVYTEAFF
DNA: TGCAGCACGGGGAAGGGAGTTTACACTGAAGCTTTCTTT

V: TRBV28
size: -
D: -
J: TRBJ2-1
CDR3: CASSFGGGTKTNNEQFF
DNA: TGTGCCAGCAGTTTCGGCGGGGGCACCAAAACTAACAATGAGCAGTTCTTC

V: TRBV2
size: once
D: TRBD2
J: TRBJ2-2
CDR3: CASSWTSGGAVGELFF
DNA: TGTGCCAGCAGCTGGACTAGCGGGGGGGCGGTCGGGGAGCTGTTTTTT

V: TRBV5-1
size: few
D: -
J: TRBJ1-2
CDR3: CASSLEARGVGGYTF
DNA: TGCGCCAGCAGCTTGGAGGCCAGGGGAGTCGGTGGCTACACCTTC

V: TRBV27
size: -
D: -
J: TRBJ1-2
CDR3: CASSPSRGLSLEGYTF
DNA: TGTGCCAGCAGTCCATCTCGCGGACTCTCCTTAGAGGGCTACACCTTC

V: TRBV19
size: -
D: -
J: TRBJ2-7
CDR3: CASSTGTDYEQYF
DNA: TGTGCCAGTAGTACTGGTACAGATTACGAGCAGTACTTC

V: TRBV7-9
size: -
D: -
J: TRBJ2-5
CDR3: CASSLEGQETQYF
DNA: TGTGCCAGCAGCTTAGAGGGGCAAGAGACCCAGTACTTC

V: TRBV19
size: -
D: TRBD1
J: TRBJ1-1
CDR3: CASSSSGDREVFF
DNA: TGTGCCAGTAGTAGCTCCGGGGACAGGGAGGTCTTCTTT

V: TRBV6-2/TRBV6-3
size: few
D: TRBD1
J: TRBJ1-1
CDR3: CASSQHRTGLTTTEAFF
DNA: TGTGCCAGCAGTCAGCACAGGACAGGGCTTACGACCACTGAAGCTTTCTTT

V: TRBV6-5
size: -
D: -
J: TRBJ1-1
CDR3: CASRGIRGNTEAFF
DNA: TGTGCCAGCAGGGGGATCAGGGGGAACACTGAAGCTTTCTTT

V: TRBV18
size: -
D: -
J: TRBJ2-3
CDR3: CASSRGDSLGHIDTQYF
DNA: TGTGCCAGCTCTCGCGGGGACAGTTTAGGCCACATAGATACGCAGTATTTT

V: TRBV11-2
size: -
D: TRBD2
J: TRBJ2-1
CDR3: CASSLGPGGHHNEQFF
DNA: TGTGCCAGCAGCTTAGGCCCGGGAGGGCACCACAATGAGCAGTTCTTC

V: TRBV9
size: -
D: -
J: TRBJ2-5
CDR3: CASLGHRINSEETQYF
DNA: TGTGCCAGCTTGGGTCACAGGATAAATTCGGAAGAGACCCAGTACTTC

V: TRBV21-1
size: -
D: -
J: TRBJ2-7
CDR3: CASSKGSHGTGDYEQYF
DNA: TGTGCCAGCAGCAAAGGTTCCCATGGGACAGGGGACTACGAGCAGTACTTC

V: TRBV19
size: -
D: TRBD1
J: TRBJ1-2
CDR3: CASVLRDGTGFYGYTF
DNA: TGTGCCAGCGTTCTCCGGGACGGGACAGGGTTCTATGGCTACACCTTC

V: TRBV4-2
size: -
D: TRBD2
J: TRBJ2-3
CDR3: CASSPRGLRGGTDTQYF
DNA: TGTGCCAGCAGCCCCCGGGGACTGAGGGGAGGGACAGATACGCAGTATTTT

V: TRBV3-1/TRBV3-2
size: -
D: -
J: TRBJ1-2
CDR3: CASSQGREANYGYTF
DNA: TGTGCCAGCAGCCAAGGTCGAGAAGCTAACTATGGCTACACCTTC

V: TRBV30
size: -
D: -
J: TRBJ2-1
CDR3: CAWKGGSYNEQFF
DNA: TGTGCCTGGAAAGGGGGCTCCTACAATGAGCAGTTCTTC

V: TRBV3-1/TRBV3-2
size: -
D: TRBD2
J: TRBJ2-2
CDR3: CASSQGLAGELFF
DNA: TGTGCCAGCAGCCAGGGACTAGCCGGGGAGCTGTTTTTT

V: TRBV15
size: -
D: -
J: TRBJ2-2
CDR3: CATSRDGSGNTGELFF
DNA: TGTGCCACCAGCAGAGACGGTAGCGGGAACACCGGGGAGCTGTTTTTT

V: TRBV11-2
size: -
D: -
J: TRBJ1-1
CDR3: CASSLDAAKAFF
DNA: TGTGCCAGCAGCTTAGATGCGGCAAAAGCTTTCTTT

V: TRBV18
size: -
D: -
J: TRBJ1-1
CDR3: CASSPYDTRATSTEAFF
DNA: TGTGCCAGCTCACCATACGACACGAGGGCGACATCCACTGAAGCTTTCTTT

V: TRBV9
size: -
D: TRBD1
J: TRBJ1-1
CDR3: CASSVDRWDTEAFF
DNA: TGTGCCAGCAGCGTGGACAGGTGGGACACTGAAGCTTTCTTT